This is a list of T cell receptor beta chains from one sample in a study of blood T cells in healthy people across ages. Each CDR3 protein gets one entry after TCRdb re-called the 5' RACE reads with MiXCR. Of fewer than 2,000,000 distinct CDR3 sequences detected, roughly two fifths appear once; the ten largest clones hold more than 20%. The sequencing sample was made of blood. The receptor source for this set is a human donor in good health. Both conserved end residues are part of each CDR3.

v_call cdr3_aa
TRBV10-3 CAIRQGNPYEQYF
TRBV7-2 CASSWDGSETQYF
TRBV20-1 CSARQTGAGETQYF
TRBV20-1 CSASHVAGGGGNIQYF
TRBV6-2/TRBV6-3 CASLSAGFEAFF
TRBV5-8 CASSLIGLQAYEQYF
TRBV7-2 CASSLITSGVPSGTDTQYF
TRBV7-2 CASSLRGPSGEIPYEQYF
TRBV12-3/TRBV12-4 CASSIKQGTEAFF
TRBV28 CASSPRDFETKQYF
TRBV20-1 CSASRGALRRETQYF
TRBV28 CASSFETRWPSYEQYF
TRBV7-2 CASSFDGVSYEQYF
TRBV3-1 CASSSQDRGSYGYTF
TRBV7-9 CASSLVIGGASGVGQYF
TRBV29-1 CSVPRTESSYEQYF
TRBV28 CASKGTVEFYNEQFF
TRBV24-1 CATSDVGQGGEQYF
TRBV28 CASSLSGQQLREQYF
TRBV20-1 CSADTGLAGWTDTQYF
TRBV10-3 CAIGERVQETQYF
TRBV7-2 CASSSRTSGMTDTQYF
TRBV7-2 CASSLVGGGGWYEQYF
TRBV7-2 CASSLQPAGEETQYF
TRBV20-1 CSAPPGVDREQYF
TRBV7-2 CASSLASSGSYEQYF
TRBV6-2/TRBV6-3 CASMGNSQDTQYF
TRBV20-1 CSASLGQGIGEQYF
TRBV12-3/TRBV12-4 CASTQPGLVYEQYF
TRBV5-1 CASSRQTGSLTDTQYF
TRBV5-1 CASSLMDPGETQYF
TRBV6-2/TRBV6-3 CASTDIGGFSYNEQFF
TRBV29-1 CSVTKGWATEAFF
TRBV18 CASSPLSGSDEQFF
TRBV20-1 CSARGDGGTEAFF
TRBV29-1 CNVETGGDEQYF
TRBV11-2 CASSLSGTGNEQFF
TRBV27 CASSTQVLTGELFF
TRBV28 CASSFARRNTEAFF
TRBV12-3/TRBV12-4 CASSGQGVGYTEAFF